This entry features one T cell receptor beta chain sequence. Antigen specificity is unknown. CDR1 is GTSNPN, CDR2 SVGIG, per germline (reference sequence). Unmatched junction bases numbered 7, after V lost 2 bases and J lost 5 bases. The CDR3 runs 14 residues. These data originate in a study of T cell repertoires in ileal Crohn's disease. For the study at large: Patients had a median approximately 7.2-year disease duration, and about 40% were active smokers. About half of patients got postoperative therapy: about a dozen thiopurines, roughly 19 anti-TNF.

Lamina propria lymphocytes from surgical specimens were isolated on a density gradient before sorting. Repertoires were generated with immunoSEQ multiplex PCR, while TCRdb's copy carries only in-frame clones and drops some. The table includes about 1,100 clones, about nine tenths detected once. Study-wide findings and caveats: Mucosal expansions were suggested to be mainly CD8 T cells.

The TCR comes from an adult with Crohn's disease. The sequenced sample was CD4+ T cells sorted from the ileum. The chain uses TRBV30 and TRBJ2-7; TRBD1 agrees at 9 bases. In DNA form, the CDR3 reads TGTGCCTGGAGTAAGGGACAGGGTCCCAACGAGCAGTACTTC. Its translation: CAWSKGQGPNEQYF. The full variable domain, with the rest looked up from reference TRBV30 and TRBJ2-7, is SQTIHQWPATLVQPVGSPLSLECTVEGTSNPNLYWYRQAAGRGLQLLFYSVGIGQISSEVPQNLSASRPQDRQFILSSKKLLLSDSGFYLCAWSKGQGPNEQYFGPGTRLTVT.